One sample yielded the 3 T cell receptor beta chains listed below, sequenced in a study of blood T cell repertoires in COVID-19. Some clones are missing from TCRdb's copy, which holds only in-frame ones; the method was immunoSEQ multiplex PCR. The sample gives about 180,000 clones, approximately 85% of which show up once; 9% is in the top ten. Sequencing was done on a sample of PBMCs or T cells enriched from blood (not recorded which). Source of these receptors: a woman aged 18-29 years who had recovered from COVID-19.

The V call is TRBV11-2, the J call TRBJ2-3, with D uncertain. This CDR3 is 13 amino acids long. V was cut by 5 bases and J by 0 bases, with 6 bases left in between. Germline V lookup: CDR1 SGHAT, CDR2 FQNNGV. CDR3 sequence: CASSATSTDTQYF. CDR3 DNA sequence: TGTGCCAGCAGCGCCACAAGCACAGATACGCAGTATTTT.

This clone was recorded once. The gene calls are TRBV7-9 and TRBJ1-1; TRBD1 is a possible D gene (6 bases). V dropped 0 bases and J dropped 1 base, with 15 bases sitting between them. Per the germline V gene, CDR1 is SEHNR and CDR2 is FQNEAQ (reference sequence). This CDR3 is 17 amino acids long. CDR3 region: CASSLAWDIFGNTEAFF. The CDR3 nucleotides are TGTGCCAGCAGCTTAGCGTGGGACATCTTTGGGAACACTGAAGCTTTCTTT.

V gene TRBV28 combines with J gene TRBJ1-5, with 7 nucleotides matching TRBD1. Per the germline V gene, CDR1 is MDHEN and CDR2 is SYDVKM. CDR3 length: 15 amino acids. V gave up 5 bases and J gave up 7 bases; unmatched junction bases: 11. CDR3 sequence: CASSPTRQGVQPQHF. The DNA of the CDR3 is TGTGCCAGCAGTCCCACACGACAGGGAGTACAGCCCCAGCATTTT.